These 3 T cell receptor beta chains were sequenced from one sample in a study of blood T cell repertoires in COVID-19 (dated by TCRdb to the early 2020s). The library was produced with the immunoSEQ multiplex PCR assay. TCRdb obtained this table from immuneACCESS and retained in-frame rearrangements with V and J assigned. These tables miss some clones; where compared with another copy, unresolved V genes account for less than half of the shortfall, and the remainder is unexplained. For this sample the table gives under 300,000 clones, of which around nine tenths were detected only once. Together, the top ten hold 1.7% of the sample. Sequenced sample: PBMCs or T cells enriched from blood (not recorded which). These receptors were obtained from a middle-aged woman who had recovered from COVID-19.

The chain recombines TRBV2 with TRBJ2-5; 7 bases are shared with TRBD1. The trim removed 4 bases at V and 2 bases at J, leaving 10 bases unmatched. Germline V gene data show CDR1 as SNHLY and CDR2 as FYNNEI. The CDR3 has 16 residues. The DNA for the CDR3 is TGTGCCAGCAGTGTCGGAACAGGGGTACTACAAGAGACCCAGTACTTC. Translating gives CASSVGTGVLQETQYF.

The gene calls are TRBV3-1 (or the pseudogene TRBV3-2) and TRBJ2-1; 16 nucleotides line up with TRBD2. J lost 7 bases, V lost 3 bases, and 6 bases had no gene match. The CDR3 covers 17 residues. Germline CDR1 LGHDT, CDR2 YNNKEL (reference sequence). CDR3 DNA sequence: TGTGCCAGCAGCCAGGGACTAGCGGGGGGGATATGGAATGAGCAGTTCTTC. It translates to CASSQGLAGGIWNEQFF.

This chain uses TRBV2 with TRBJ1-1; D remains unclear. The CDR3 covers 13 residues. The germline V gene has CDR1 SNHLY and CDR2 FYNNEI. Trimming removed 4 bases from V and 0 bases from J, with 6 bases in between. The CDR3 spells CASSVQLNTEAFF. The CDR3 DNA reads as TGTGCCAGCAGTGTACAGTTGAACACTGAAGCTTTCTTT.